This T cell receptor (beta chain) was profiled in a study of shared clonotypes between healthy human individuals. The assay was immunoSEQ multiplex PCR, and TCRdb's table has in-frame clones only and misses some. The sample comprises around 180,000 clones, just under 95% of which are singletons, and roughly 0.07% rests with the top ten. The CDR3 is 14 residues long. V trimming: 6 bases; J trimming: 1 base; junction bases outside the gene matches: 3. Germline lookup yields CDR1 MDHEN and CDR2 SYDVKM. The J gene is TRBJ1-2, the V gene TRBV28, with 9 nucleotides matching TRBD1. The TCR comes from a woman in her 30s in good health. The sequenced sample consisted of naive CD4+ T cells sorted from blood. As to subset: CD45RA+ positively selected. Here the CDR3 reads CASRGTGSNYGYTF. CDR3 nucleotide sequence: TGTGCCAGCAGGGGGACAGGGAGTAACTATGGCTACACCTTC.